Described below is a single TCR beta chain sequence and its context. What it recognizes is unknown. This entry comes from a study of OX40 agonist ivuxolimab in advanced cancers. Study summary: Every 2 weeks, patients received ivuxolimab intravenously, dosed at 0.01 to 10 mg/kg. Patients in dose escalation had liver, melanoma, kidney or head and neck cancers.

Whole-study results and caveats: At doses 0.1 to 3.0 mg/kg, CD4+ and CD8+ clones expanded. Antigen specificity of clonally expanded peripheral T cells was not established.

Looked up from germline, CDR1 is MGHDK and CDR2 is SYGVNS. V was clipped by 8 bases and J by 4 bases, with 8 bases between them. The CDR3 sequence is 12 residues long. The protocol was immunoSEQ multiplex PCR, while the TCRdb copy is restricted to in-frame clones and leaves out a portion. The sample has under 65,000 clones; around 93% are singletons. This material consisted of CD4+ or CD8+ T cells sorted from blood, taken in a trial of the OX40 agonist ivuxolimab. The source of this sequence is an adult with an advanced solid tumor such as melanoma, head and neck, liver or kidney cancer. The chain couples TRBV25-1 to TRBJ2-2; D gene unclear. CDR3 nucleotides: TGTGCCAGCCGTCGATCCACCGGGGAGCTGTTTTTT. The encoded protein is CASRRSTGELFF.